This record looks at one T cell receptor beta chain sequence and its context. What it recognizes is unknown. The sample originates from a study of T cells expressing NK-cell markers. General study points: Among a handful of donors, these clonotypes also ranked first in the CD3+CD56-NKG2C+ fraction.

Germline CDR1 reads MDHEN; CDR2 reads SYDVKM. The CDR3 sequence is 15 residues long. TCRdb re-called the 5' RACE reads; one entry per CDR3 protein, DNA not given. Its clone listing holds 550,000 or so distinct CDR3 sequences. The specimen sequenced was blood T cells: a sorted CD56 or NKG2C T cell subset, CD4+ or CD8+ T cells, or bulk PBMC T cells (not recorded which). The chain has TRBV28 and TRBJ2-3; without DNA, the TCRdb call of TRBD2 cannot be checked. The clonotype was recovered from a man aged 18-30 years in good health. CDR3 region: CATRGGRLGTDTQYF. The whole variable domain, filled in from reference TRBV28 and TRBJ2-3, reads DVKVTQSSRYLVKRTGEKVFLECVQDMDHENMFWYRQDPGLGLRLIYFSYDVKMKEKGDIPEGYSVSREKKERFSLILESASTNQTSMYLCATRGGRLGTDTQYFGPGTRLTVL.